This T cell receptor beta chain is drawn from a study of T cell responses to AZD1222 COVID-19 vaccine. Study-wide findings and caveats: It should be noted that donors were predominantly white British and more often female, and clonal diversity was possibly underestimated. Every sample of the repertoires postdated the peak T cell response.

Concerning this clone itself: Its antigen is unidentified.

The repertoire was sequenced with immunoSEQ multiplex PCR; TCRdb's copy has only in-frame clones and lacks some. The table includes 55,000 to 85,000 clones, around 84% detected once. The specimen comprised peripheral blood, sampled on day 0 of AZD1222 vaccination. This receptor was identified in an adult in good health.

The CDR3 spells CASAGTGGSATNEKLFF. The CDR3 DNA follows: TGTGCCAGCGCCGGGACAGGGGGCTCCGCAACTAATGAAAAACTGTTTTTT. This chain links TRBV7-9 with TRBJ1-4, with 12 bases fitting TRBD1. Trimming took 8 bases from V and 0 from J; bases not matched to a gene: 7. The CDR3 is 17 residues long. Germline V gene sequence: CDR1 SEHNR, CDR2 FQNEAQ (reference sequence). Drawing the rest from reference TRBV7-9 and TRBJ1-4, the complete variable domain is DTGVSQNPRHKITKRGQNVTFRCDPISEHNRLYWYRQTLGQGPEFLTYFQNEAQLEKSRLLSDRFSAERPKGSFSTLEIQRTEQGDSAMYLCASAGTGGSATNEKLFFGSGTQLSVL.